A single sample gave rise to the 20 T cell receptor beta chains below, sequenced in a study of T cells after yellow fever vaccination. A single record per CDR3 protein comes from TCRdb applying MiXCR to the 5' RACE reads. Of under 400,000 distinct CDR3 sequences in the sample, around 12% were seen once. Sequencing was performed on CD4+ T cells sorted from PBMCs, taken 15 days after the yellow fever booster vaccination. The source of these receptors is a man between 18 and 35 years old who received the YFV17D yellow fever vaccine.

A few counts support this clonotype. The chain is built from TRBV5-6 and TRBJ1-2; 7 bases line up with TRBD1. This CDR3 region has 15 residues. After removal of 4 bases from V and 11 bases from J, the junction contained 17 bases not matched to a gene. Per the germline V gene, CDR1 is SGHDT and CDR2 is YYEEEE. The CDR3 coding sequence is TGTGCCAGCAGCGGTAGTTTCCGGGACAGCCCCGGGTACACCTTC. It specifies CASSGSFRDSPGYTF.

This clonotype has more than one count but fewer than ten. The chain uses TRBV19 and TRBJ1-2; D is unclear. Trimming pared 2 bases from V and 5 bases from J, leaving 6 bases between. Germline CDR1 reads LNHDA; CDR2 reads SQIVND (reference sequence). CDR3 length: 12 residues. CDR3 nucleotide sequence: TGTGCCAGTAGTATACTTCCTTATGGCTACACCTTC. Protein product: CASSILPYGYTF. Based on the CDR3 plus reference TRBV19 and TRBJ1-2, the full variable domain is DGGITQSPKYLFRKEGQNVTLSCEQNLNHDAMYWYRQDPGQGLRLIYYSQIVNDFQKGDIAEGYSVSREKKESFPLTVTSAQKNPTAFYLCASSILPYGYTFGSGTRLTVV.

This clonotype was observed a handful of times. The V gene is TRBV20-1, the J gene TRBJ2-1; D is unclear. There are 12 residues in the CDR3. The ends were cut back, 6 bases at V and 5 bases at J, with 11 bases in the middle. CDR1 DFQATT and CDR2 SNEGSKA come from the germline V gene (reference sequence). The CDR3 nucleotides are TGCAGTGCCCTTAGAGCTAACAATGAGCAGTTCTTC. Its translation: CSALRANNEQFF.

This clonotype was seen a few times. V is TRBV6-5 and J is TRBJ2-3, with TRBD2 identical over 16 bases. This CDR3 is 18 amino acids long. Germline V CDR1 and CDR2: MNHEY, SVGAGI. V shed 2 bases and J 4 bases; nucleotides not matched to a gene: 6. The CDR3 DNA reads TGTGCCAGCAGTTACGGGGGACTAGCGGGGGGGTTACCAGATACGCAGTATTTT. This codes for CASSYGGLAGGLPDTQYF.

The J gene is TRBJ1-4, the V gene TRBV20-1, with D tentatively TRBD1 (5 bases). Germline V gives CDR1 DFQATT, CDR2 SNEGSKA (reference sequence). The CDR3 has 13 residues. V was cut by 0 bases and J by 8 bases, with 10 bases left in between. The CDR3 here is CSARDRGGEKLFF. CDR3 nucleotides: TGCAGTGCTAGAGATAGGGGTGGCGAAAAACTGTTTTTT.

This clonotype was counted between two and nine times. The CDR3 region has the DNA TGCGCCAGCAGCTTGGCCGCACTACGCGCAGATACGCAGTATTTT. It codes for CASSLAALRADTQYF. The chain is built from TRBV5-1 and TRBJ2-3; D call uncertain. CDR3 length: 15 residues. V was trimmed by 0 bases and J by 4 bases, leaving 12 bases between them. CDR1 is SGHRS, CDR2 YFSETQ, per germline.

CDR3 amino acids: CASSTQGFSETQYF. CDR3 DNA sequence: TGCGCCAGCAGCACCCAGGGATTTTCGGAGACCCAGTACTTC. The J gene is TRBJ2-5, the V gene TRBV5-1, with D perhaps TRBD1 (5 bases). Trimming cost V 4 bases and J 5 bases, with 15 bases left between them. From germline, CDR1 is SGHRS and CDR2 YFSETQ. The CDR3 has 14 amino acids.

The rearrangement joins TRBV7-9 to TRBJ2-3, with D unclear. Germline values: CDR1 SEHNR, CDR2 FQNEAQ (reference sequence). The CDR3 is made up of 16 amino acids. Trimming pared 5 bases from V and 2 bases from J, leaving 17 bases between. CDR3 sequence: CASSTFTGRNTDTQYF. DNA of the CDR3: TGTGCCAGCAGCACCTTTACTGGACGAAACACAGATACGCAGTATTTT.

This clonotype was picked up a small number of times. CDR3 nucleotide sequence: TGTGCCAGCAGCGGCGGGACAGTAGCCTACAATGAGCAGTTCTTC. This translates into CASSGGTVAYNEQFF. V gene TRBV11-1 combines with J gene TRBJ2-1; possibly TRBD1 for D (7 bases). This CDR3 has 15 amino acids. Germline V gene sequence: CDR1 SGHAT, CDR2 FQDESV (reference sequence). The V end was cut by 5 bases, the J end by 2 bases, with 13 bases between.

This clonotype was detected a few times. One base away lies a much larger clone, so this may be a sequencing read error. The V gene is TRBV13, the J gene TRBJ2-3; D remains ambiguous. The germline V gene has CDR1 PRHDT and CDR2 FYEKMQ (reference sequence). Between the trimmed V and J ends, which lost 2 bases and 13 bases, there was a span of 10 bases. CDR3 length: 11 residues. CDR3 loop: CASSLIGPEYF. The CDR3 DNA reads as TGTGCCAGCAGCTTAATTGGTCCGGAGTATTTT.

This clonotype was detected ten times or more. This chain connects TRBV14 to TRBJ2-4, with unresolved D. Between the trimmed V and J ends, which lost 1 base and 1 base, there was a span of 17 bases. CDR3 size: 18 residues. Germline V gene data show CDR1 as SGHDN and CDR2 as FVKESK. The CDR3: CASSQGTGVFSAKNIQYF. The CDR3 nucleotides are TGTGCCAGCAGCCAAGGAACGGGCGTCTTTTCGGCCAAAAACATTCAGTACTTC. The variable domain in full, completed from reference TRBV14 and TRBJ2-4, reads EAGVTQFPSHSVIEKGQTVTLRCDPISGHDNLYWYRRVMGKEIKFLLHFVKESKQDESGMPNNRFLAERTGGTYSTLKVQPAELEDSGVYFCASSQGTGVFSAKNIQYFGAGTRLSVL.

This clonotype was recorded many times. The CDR3 bases are TGCAGCGTTGCGGGGACAGGGGGCCGTGAGCAGTTCTTC. This encodes CSVAGTGGREQFF. The chain recombines TRBV29-1 with TRBJ2-1, with 12 nucleotides matching TRBD1. J was trimmed by 9 bases and V by 4 bases; bases with no gene match: 4. The length of the CDR3 is 13 residues. Germline CDR1 SQVTM, CDR2 ANQGSEA.

This clonotype was found a few times. This sequence joins TRBV5-1 and TRBJ2-5; no clear D gene. CDR3 length: 15 residues. CDR1 SGHRS and CDR2 YFSETQ come from the germline V gene. V lost 0 bases and J 5 bases, leaving 14 bases between the germline ends. The CDR3 spells CASSLGTVLGETQYF. The CDR3 DNA is TGCGCCAGCAGCTTGGGGACCGTACTGGGGGAGACCCAGTACTTC.

CDR3 residues: CASSSSGDTGELFF. The CDR3 coding sequence is TGTGCCAGCAGCTCTAGCGGTGACACCGGGGAGCTGTTTTTT. This chain uses TRBV7-2 with TRBJ2-2; 7 bases match TRBD2. V was pared by 4 bases and J by 3 bases, with 2 bases of the junction left unmatched. The CDR3 totals 14 residues. Germline-derived CDR1 and CDR2 are SGHTA and FQGNSA.

In this sample, this clonotype turned up once. The chain combines TRBV6-2 or TRBV6-3 with TRBJ2-1, with D unresolved. CDR1 is MNHEY, CDR2 SVGEGT, per germline. This CDR3 contains 15 residues. Trimming cost V 2 bases and J 0 bases, with 8 bases left between them. In DNA, the CDR3 is TGTGCCAGCAGTTACCGCCCGAGCTCCTACAATGAGCAGTTCTTC. It encodes CASSYRPSSYNEQFF.

This clonotype was counted only a few times. The rearrangement joins TRBV18 to TRBJ2-3; 8 positions agree with TRBD1. Looked up from germline, CDR1 is KGHSH and CDR2 is LQKENI. The V segment lost 2 bases and the J segment 10 bases; nucleotides outside the gene matches: 14. The CDR3 sequence is 16 residues long. In nucleotides, the CDR3 is TGTGCCAGCTCACCAAGGACAGGGTTGGCCCAATTGGCGCAGTATTTT. Translated: CASSPRTGLAQLAQYF.

This chain connects TRBV5-1 to TRBJ2-5; the D gene is possibly TRBD2 (5 bases). V lost 1 base and J 3 bases, leaving 7 bases between the germline ends. Germline CDR1 reads SGHRS; CDR2 reads YFSETQ. The CDR3 is 13 amino acids. The CDR3 DNA reads as TGCGCCAGCAGCTTGAGCGGTAAAGAGACCCAGTACTTC. Translating gives CASSLSGKETQYF.

In its sample, this clonotype was seen many times. The chain recombines TRBV5-1 with TRBJ2-3; D possibly corresponds to TRBD1 (5 bases). Trimming removed 5 bases at V and 6 bases at J, with 13 bases between. Germline loops: CDR1 SGHRS, CDR2 YFSETQ. The CDR3 extends over 13 amino acids. CDR3 DNA: TGCGCCAGCAGTAGTGGGGCCAGGGATACGCAGTATTTT. This translates into CASSSGARDTQYF.

This clonotype was picked up a small number of times. The genes are TRBV5-1 and TRBJ2-2; tentatively, D is TRBD1 or TRBD2 (5 bases each). The CDR3 contains 14 residues. The germline gives CDR1 SGHRS, CDR2 YFSETQ. Trimming removed 4 bases from V and 5 bases from J, with 12 bases in between. Here the CDR3 DNA reads TGCGCCAGCAGCCCCGAGGGGAATACCGGGGAGCTGTTTTTT. Translated, it gives CASSPEGNTGELFF. The whole variable domain, filled in from reference TRBV5-1 and TRBJ2-2, reads KAGVTQTPRYLIKTRGQQVTLSCSPISGHRSVSWYQQTPGQGLQFLFEYFSETQRNKGNFPGRFSGRQFSNSRSEMNVSTLELGDSALYLCASSPEGNTGELFFGEGSRLTVL.

This rearrangement joins TRBV12-3 or TRBV12-4 to TRBJ2-7; 7 bases fit TRBD1. J was trimmed by 2 bases and V by 2 bases; bases with no gene match: 3. This CDR3 contains 14 residues. CDR3: CASSLMQGAYEQYF. The CDR3 nucleotides are TGTGCCAGCAGTTTAATGCAGGGGGCCTACGAGCAGTACTTC.